These 13 T cell receptor beta chains were all obtained from the same sample, sequenced in a study of cytomegalovirus exposure and HLA in healthy donors. In the PCR, 60 Vbeta and 13 Jbeta primers were used. Method: immunoSEQ multiplex PCR; TCRdb's copy keeps in-frame clones and lacks some. The sample consists of some 130,000 clones, about 80% of them appearing once. The material sequenced was PBMCs. The receptors here all came from a girl aged 2-9 years in good health and CMV-seronegative.

Comment on this clone: Germline is not matched at one junction end, which may reflect a read error. The chain links TRBV13 to TRBJ2-7; the match to TRBD2 covers 15 bases. CDR3 size: 16 residues. CDR1 and CDR2 (germline): PRHDT, FYEKMQ (reference sequence). In DNA, the CDR3 is TGTGCCAGCAGCGTAGGACTAGCGGGAGGGGATGGGGAGCAGTACTTC. It specifies CASSVGLAGGDGEQYF.

This clone was found a few times. V gene TRBV19 combines with J gene TRBJ1-5; 7 bases agree with TRBD1. The CDR3 runs 15 residues. The germline CDR1 and CDR2 sequences are LNHDA and SQIVND (reference sequence). The V gene end was trimmed by 5 bases and the J gene end by 7 bases; junction bases not matched to a gene: 11. The CDR3 region is CASSPRTGWGQPQHF. The CDR3 coding sequence is TGTGCCAGTAGTCCAAGGACAGGCTGGGGGCAGCCCCAGCATTTT.

The rearrangement links TRBV6-1 to TRBJ1-4, with TRBD1 as a possible D gene (6 bases). Looked up from germline, CDR1 is MNHNS and CDR2 is SASEGT. This CDR3 spans 19 amino acids. V gave up 4 bases and J gave up 11 bases, with 32 bases separating them. In nucleotides, the CDR3 is TGTGCCAGCAGTGGCCATAGGACAAGACTCCAACAAGGGGGGGGGAAACTGTTTTTT. Protein product: CASSGHRTRLQQGGGKLFF.

The chain recombines TRBV7-9 with TRBJ1-2; D is unclear. From germline, CDR1 is SEHNR and CDR2 FQNEAQ (reference sequence). Trimming shortened V by 5 bases and J by 1 base, and 2 bases separated the two germline ends. The CDR3 consists of 11 residues. The CDR3 DNA is TGTGCCAGCAGCCTTAACTATGGCTACACCTTC. Translation: CASSLNYGYTF.

This chain joins TRBV2 and TRBJ1-4, with TRBD1 identical over 9 bases. Germline lookup yields CDR1 SNHLY and CDR2 FYNNEI. The CDR3 loop spans 18 amino acids. Germline trimming cut 7 bases from V and 7 bases from J; bases unmatched to any gene: 19. The CDR3 region has the DNA TGTGCCAGCAATATACAGGGGGCGCTTGCGGTAGCTCGTGAAAAACTGTTTTTT. Amino acids: CASNIQGALAVAREKLFF.

The V and J genes are TRBV7-7 and TRBJ1-3; D uncertain. Germline assignment: CDR1 SSHAT and CDR2 FNYEAQ (reference sequence). V was trimmed by 1 base and J by 1 base, leaving 8 bases between them. The CDR3 runs to 15 residues. CDR3 sequence: CASSLGPGSGNTIYF. CDR3 coding DNA: TGTGCCAGCAGCTTAGGGCCGGGTTCTGGAAACACCATATATTTT.

The V and J genes are TRBV6-1 and TRBJ2-7, with 10 bases matching TRBD1. The CDR3 covers 15 residues. CDR1 is MNHNS, CDR2 SASEGT, per germline. V shed 4 bases and J 3 bases; nucleotides not matched to a gene: 6. The CDR3 spells CASSVHRDRGYEQYF. The CDR3 DNA sequence: TGTGCCAGCAGTGTCCACCGGGACAGGGGCTACGAGCAGTACTTC.

The chain recombines TRBV13 with TRBJ2-3; 15 positions agree with TRBD2. The V gene end was trimmed by 4 bases and the J gene end by 4 bases; junction bases not matched to a gene: 3. Germline CDR1 is PRHDT and CDR2 is FYEKMQ (reference sequence). The CDR3 sequence is 16 residues long. In DNA, the CDR3 is TGTGCCAGCAGCTGGACTAGCGGGGGGGCATCAGATACGCAGTATTTT. It codes for CASSWTSGGASDTQYF.

This sequence joins TRBV5-8 and TRBJ1-2; D may be TRBD1 (6 bases). Germline lookup yields CDR1 SGHTS and CDR2 YDEGEE. CDR3 length: 15 amino acids. V was trimmed by 3 bases and J by 8 bases, leaving 20 bases between them. The CDR3 DNA is TGTGCCAGCAGCTCAGGTCGACAGGAGGTGTACGGCTACACCTTC. Translated, it gives CASSSGRQEVYGYTF. The full variable domain, in which reference TRBV5-8 and TRBJ1-2 provide the parts outside the CDR3, is EAGVTQSPTHLIKTRGQQATLRCSPISGHTSVYWYQQALGLGLQFLLWYDEGEERNRGNFPPRFSGRQFPNYSSELNVNALELEDSALYLCASSSGRQEVYGYTFGSGTRLTVV.

The V and J genes are TRBV28 and TRBJ2-3, with TRBD2 as a possible D gene (5 bases). Germline loops: CDR1 MDHEN, CDR2 SYDVKM. Trimming cost V 5 bases and J 3 bases, with 21 bases left between them. The CDR3 is 17 residues long. CDR3 nucleotide sequence: TGTGCCAGCAGTCTCGAAGGTTGGACTCGAAGGACAGATACGCAGTATTTT. It translates to CASSLEGWTRRTDTQYF.

The chain carries TRBV27 and TRBJ1-2; D perhaps matches TRBD1 (5 bases). Germline V gene lookup returns CDR1 MNHEY and CDR2 SMNVEV (reference sequence). This CDR3 spans 15 amino acids. Trimming removed 4 bases at V and 4 bases at J, with 16 bases between. CDR3 bases: TGTGCCAGCAGTTCCACAGGCCCACCAATCTATGGCTACACCTTC. Protein sequence: CASSSTGPPIYGYTF.

The chain employs TRBV21-1 and TRBJ1-5; the table names TRBD1, a call not compared with the DNA. TRBV21-1 is marked as a pseudogene. This CDR3 is built from 17 residues. The CDR3 here is CASMGETGGQAEQPQHF. The CDR3 bases are TGTGCCAGTATGGGAGAGACAGGGGGCCAAGCGGAACAGCCCCAGCATTTT.

This clone appeared a single time. J is TRBJ1-1 and V is TRBV18, with 7 positions matching TRBD1. V was pared by 0 bases and J by 0 bases, with 4 bases of the junction left unmatched. Per the germline V gene, CDR1 is KGHSH and CDR2 is LQKENI. The CDR3 is made up of 16 amino acids. CDR3 loop: CASSPPTTGLNTEAFF. For the CDR3, the DNA is TGTGCCAGCTCACCACCTACGACAGGGCTGAACACTGAAGCTTTCTTT.